These 17 T cell receptor beta chains share one sample of origin, sequenced in a study of response to subunit inactivated influenza vaccine. TCRdb re-analysed the RT-PCR reads in MiXCR, keeping a single row per CDR3 protein. The top ten hold less than 7% of the sample, which has hundreds of thousands of distinct CDR3 sequences, over 11% seen once. Sample: PBMCs from blood, taken 14 to 15 days before vaccination. All receptors come from a man aged 45-60 years who received an inactivated influenza vaccine.

This clonotype was counted a few times. This rearrangement joins TRBV6-1 to TRBJ2-3, with 9 bases lining up with TRBD1. Germline CDR1 reads MNHNS; CDR2 reads SASEGT. V lost 5 bases and J lost 6; bases outside the gene matches: 9. The CDR3 has 15 amino acids. CDR3 sequence reads: CASSIGTGNWDTQYF. In DNA, the CDR3 is TGTGCCAGCAGTATAGGGACAGGGAATTGGGATACGCAGTATTTT.

This clonotype was found a few times. The chain's CDR3 is CASRPTSGAPVDTQYF. The CDR3, as DNA: TGTGCCAGCAGACCAACTAGCGGGGCCCCAGTAGATACGCAGTATTTT. The chain is built from TRBV7-2 and TRBJ2-3; 10 bases agree with TRBD2. Germline CDR1 reads SGHTA; CDR2 reads FQGNSA. Trimming removed 6 bases from V and 5 bases from J; junction bases left unmatched: 11. The CDR3 sequence is 16 residues long.

This chain uses TRBV18 with TRBJ2-1; 7 nucleotides line up with TRBD1. With 3 bases clipped from V and 3 bases from J, the junction kept 5 bases outside the gene matches. CDR1 KGHSH and CDR2 LQKENI come from the germline V gene. The CDR3 length is 15 residues. DNA for the CDR3: TGTGCCAGCTCACCGGGGTGGACAGGCTACAATGAGCAGTTCTTC. Its translation is CASSPGWTGYNEQFF. The complete variable domain, with remaining parts taken from reference TRBV18 and TRBJ2-1, reads NAGVMQNPRHLVRRRGQEARLRCSPMKGHSHVYWYRQLPEEGLKFMVYLQKENIIDESGMPKERFSAEFPKEGPSILRIQQVVRGDSAAYFCASSPGWTGYNEQFFGPGTRLTVL.

This chain connects TRBV6-5 to TRBJ2-1, with 7 bases matching TRBD2. The germline gives CDR1 MNHEY, CDR2 SVGAGI. The CDR3 is 17 amino acids. V was pared by 4 bases and J by 4 bases, with 13 bases of the junction left unmatched. The CDR3 DNA reads as TGTGCCAGCAGTTCCGACCAGGGTAGCGGGTCTTACAATGAGCAGTTCTTC. Its protein product is CASSSDQGSGSYNEQFF.

This clonotype was recorded at least ten times. V gene TRBV9 combines with J gene TRBJ2-2; possible D gene TRBD1, 6 bases. The CDR3 covers 12 residues. V shed 3 bases and J shed 9 bases, with 9 bases lying between them. Per germline, CDR1 SGDLS and CDR2 YYNGEE. This CDR3 is CASSGGQWELFF. CDR3 in DNA: TGTGCCAGCAGCGGGGGGCAATGGGAGCTGTTTTTT.

In its sample, this clonotype was seen a few times. The V and J genes are TRBV29-1 and TRBJ2-7; tentatively, D is TRBD2 (5 bases). CDR3 length: 17 amino acids. V lost 4 bases, J lost 3 bases, and 25 bases lay in between. From germline, CDR1 is SQVTM and CDR2 ANQGSEA. The CDR3 spells CSVAEYSGLANGYEQYF. In nucleotides, the CDR3 is TGCAGCGTTGCGGAGTACAGTGGGCTAGCTAACGGCTACGAGCAGTACTTC.

This clonotype was detected many times. The rearrangement joins TRBV5-1 to TRBJ1-1, with 7 bases lining up with TRBD1. Germline CDR1 reads SGHRS; CDR2 reads YFSETQ. This CDR3 has 14 residues. The trim removed 4 bases at V and 1 base at J, leaving 4 bases unmatched. In nucleotides, the CDR3 is TGCGCCAGCAGCAGACAGGGAGGGAACACTGAAGCTTTCTTT. Translation: CASSRQGGNTEAFF.

The rearrangement links TRBV5-4 to TRBJ2-7; 7 bases agree with TRBD1. V lost 1 base and J lost 3; bases outside the gene matches: 4. Germline V CDR1 and CDR2: SGHNT, YYREEE (reference sequence). The CDR3 is 14 amino acids. The DNA of the CDR3 is TGTGCCAGCAGCTTGAAAGGGGGCAACTACGAGCAGTACTTC. Encoded protein: CASSLKGGNYEQYF.

The sample holds many counts of this clonotype. The chain is built from TRBV7-2 and TRBJ1-5, with 7 positions matching TRBD1. CDR3 length equals 14 residues. V trimming: 3 bases; J trimming: 2 bases; junction bases outside the gene matches: 1. Germline CDR1 and CDR2: SGHTA and FQGNSA. The CDR3 spells CASSLGQRNQPQHF. CDR3 sequence (DNA): TGTGCCAGCAGCTTGGGACAGCGCAATCAGCCCCAGCATTTT.

This clonotype was observed a handful of times. The genes are TRBV20-1 and TRBJ1-1; D unresolved. In germline, CDR1 is DFQATT, CDR2 SNEGSKA (reference sequence). The CDR3 is made up of 14 amino acids. V was shortened by 0 bases and J by 2 bases, with 10 bases between the two germline ends. CDR3 coding DNA: TGCAGTGCTAGAGATAGGATGGTCAACACTGAAGCTTTCTTT. It specifies CSARDRMVNTEAFF.

This chain connects TRBV25-1 to TRBJ2-7; unclear D gene. Germline V gene data show CDR1 as MGHDK and CDR2 as SYGVNS. V gave up 3 bases and J gave up 0 bases, with 9 bases separating them. There are 14 residues in the CDR3. The CDR3 coding sequence is TGTGCCAGCAGTGACAGATTGAGCTCCTACGAGCAGTACTTC. Translating it yields CASSDRLSSYEQYF.

This clonotype was seen many times. The chain joins TRBV10-3 to TRBJ2-2; tentatively, D is TRBD1 (5 bases). Germline V gives CDR1 ENHRY, CDR2 SYGVKD. The CDR3 contains 16 residues. V gave up 10 bases and J gave up 0 bases, with 18 bases separating them. The chain's CDR3 is CATSSQWTPNTGELFF. DNA of the CDR3: TGTGCCACCAGCTCTCAATGGACACCGAACACCGGGGAGCTGTTTTTT.

CDR3 nucleotides: TGTGCCAGCAGCGTAGGGTCCCTAGCGGGTAGAGAGACCCAGTACTTC. Translating it yields CASSVGSLAGRETQYF. The chain has TRBV9 and TRBJ2-5; TRBD2 matches at 8 bases. The CDR3 covers 16 residues. With V trimmed by 0 bases and J by 4 bases, 8 bases remained unmatched. The V gene's germline CDR1 is SGDLS and CDR2 YYNGEE. Full variable domain (rest looked up from reference TRBV9 and TRBJ2-5): DSGVTQTPKHLITATGQRVTLRCSPRSGDLSVYWYQQSLDQGLQFLIQYYNGEERAKGNILERFSAQQFPDLHSELNLSSLELGDSALYFCASSVGSLAGRETQYFGPGTRLLVL.

The chain joins TRBV7-3 to TRBJ2-3, with TRBD2 matching over 7 bases. With V trimmed by 5 bases and J by 0 bases, 5 bases remained unmatched. Germline V lookup: CDR1 SGHTA, CDR2 FQGTGA. CDR3 length equals 15 residues. CDR3 DNA: TGTGCCAGCAGCCCCCAGGGAGGGAGCACAGATACGCAGTATTTT. Amino acid sequence: CASSPQGGSTDTQYF.

The chain carries TRBV6-1 and TRBJ1-6, with TRBD1 as a possible D gene (5 bases). The germline gives CDR1 MNHNS, CDR2 SASEGT. CDR3 length equals 16 residues. The V gene lost 2 bases and the J gene lost 7 bases, with 15 bases spanning the gap. The CDR3 sequence: CASSERWIQGNSPLHF. The CDR3 DNA follows: TGTGCCAGCAGTGAACGGTGGATCCAGGGAAATTCACCCCTCCACTTT.

This rearrangement joins TRBV29-1 to TRBJ1-2, with D perhaps TRBD1 (6 bases). Germline lookup yields CDR1 SQVTM and CDR2 ANQGSEA. The germline V and J ends were trimmed by 4 bases and 7 bases, with 10 bases remaining between them. The CDR3 is made up of 11 amino acids. This CDR3 is CSVAGGGGYTF. The CDR3 DNA reads TGCAGCGTTGCCGGGGGCGGTGGCTACACCTTC.

Ten or more counts support this clonotype. This sequence joins TRBV5-1 and TRBJ2-5; D is unclear. V lost 1 base to trimming and J lost 2 bases, with 6 bases between them. Per germline, CDR1 SGHRS and CDR2 YFSETQ. The length of the CDR3 is 13 residues. The DNA for the CDR3 is TGCGCCAGCAGCTTGAGTGTGCAAGAGACCCAGTACTTC. Its protein is CASSLSVQETQYF.